These T cell receptor beta chains were read from a single sample in a study of blood T cell repertoires in COVID-19. Method: immunoSEQ multiplex PCR; TCRdb's copy keeps in-frame clones and lacks some. The data show around 130,000 clones, 84% seen once. Sequenced sample: peripheral blood. The receptors stem from a woman aged 55-69 years with acute or convalescent COVID-19. Both conserved end residues are part of each CDR3. D genes are given only for firm matches. Not every row has a clone size; where given, it reads once, few, many or a size class.

size | D | J | V | CDR3 | DNA
- | - | TRBJ1-2 | TRBV11-1 | CASSLQGSDGYTF | TGTGCCAGCAGCTTACAGGGGTCAGATGGCTACACCTTC
few | - | TRBJ1-2 | TRBV28 | CASSGMRSSNYGYTF | TGTGCCAGCAGTGGCATGAGGTCCTCTAACTATGGCTACACCTTC
once | TRBD1 | TRBJ1-1 | TRBV28 | CASSSGQGGPTEAFF | TGTGCCAGCAGTTCCGGACAGGGTGGGCCCACTGAAGCTTTCTTT
- | TRBD1 | TRBJ1-2 | TRBV5-1 | CASSSTDRGDDYGYTF | TGCGCCAGCAGTTCTACCGACAGGGGAGACGACTATGGCTACACCTTC
few | - | TRBJ1-1 | TRBV7-9 | CASSFGQMNTEAFF | TGTGCCAGCAGCTTTGGACAGATGAACACTGAAGCTTTCTTT
- | - | TRBJ1-1 | TRBV18 | CASSPAQVMNTEAFF | TGTGCCAGCTCACCCGCACAGGTAATGAACACTGAAGCTTTCTTT
- | - | TRBJ2-3 | TRBV5-6 | CASSLSVVSTDTQYF | TGTGCCAGCAGCTTGTCGGTCGTGAGCACAGATACGCAGTATTTT
few | TRBD1 | TRBJ1-2 | TRBV19 | CASRTGGAGNYGYTF | TGTGCCAGTAGAACAGGGGGCGCTGGAAACTATGGCTACACCTTC
- | - | TRBJ1-6 | TRBV3-1/TRBV3-2 | CASSQGHTDSPLHF | TGTGCCAGCAGCCAAGGACACACAGACTCACCCCTCCACTTT
- | TRBD1 | TRBJ1-2 | TRBV18 | CASSPQGNYGYTF | TGTGCCAGCTCTCCACAGGGGAACTATGGCTACACCTTC
- | - | TRBJ2-2 | TRBV3-1/TRBV3-2 | CASSQKRGRGFSTGELFF | TGTGCCAGCAGCCAGAAGAGAGGCAGGGGTTTTTCGACCGGGGAGCTGTTTTTT
- | - | TRBJ1-1 | TRBV12-3/TRBV12-4 | CASSFSGEAFF | TGTGCCAGCAGTTTCTCCGGTGAAGCTTTCTTT
- | - | TRBJ1-1 | TRBV20-1 | CSAGGTEAFF | TGCAGTGCGGGGGGCACTGAAGCTTTCTTT
- | TRBD1 | TRBJ1-2 | TRBV2 | CASRGQHNYGYTF | TGTGCCAGCAGGGGACAGCATAACTATGGCTACACCTTC
- | - | TRBJ1-1 | TRBV2 | CASYPRETSTEAFF | TGTGCCAGCTACCCCAGGGAAACGAGCACTGAAGCTTTCTTT
- | TRBD2 | TRBJ2-1 | TRBV10-1 | CASSSSGRDEQFF | TGCGCCAGCAGTTCTAGCGGGAGGGATGAGCAGTTCTTC
- | TRBD1 | TRBJ2-7 | TRBV6-4 | CALRSRGRPYEQYF | TGTGCCCTTAGATCCAGGGGGCGCCCCTACGAGCAGTACTTC
- | - | TRBJ2-1 | TRBV5-5 | CASSRFQETRANEQFF | TGTGCCAGCAGCCGATTCCAGGAGACCAGGGCAAATGAGCAGTTCTTC
- | - | TRBJ1-1 | TRBV29-1 | CSVEKRGHRAEAFF | TGCAGCGTTGAAAAGAGGGGACACAGGGCTGAAGCTTTCTTT
- | - | TRBJ1-2 | TRBV7-8 | CASSLGRTLNYGYTF | TGTGCCAGCAGCTTAGGTCGGACTCTTAACTATGGCTACACCTTC
- | TRBD1 | TRBJ1-5 | TRBV27 | CASRTGGGQPQHF | TGTGCCAGCAGAACAGGGGGAGGCCAGCCCCAGCATTTT
- | TRBD1 | TRBJ1-5 | TRBV7-9 | CASSLGLGGGTGLNQPQHF | TGTGCCAGCAGCTTAGGATTGGGGGGCGGGACAGGACTCAATCAGCCCCAGCATTTT
- | - | TRBJ1-1 | TRBV10-3 | CAISQATEAFF | TGTGCCATCAGCCAAGCCACTGAAGCTTTCTTT
- | TRBD1 | TRBJ2-2 | TRBV9 | CASGETGSTGELFF | TGTGCCAGCGGGGAGACAGGGAGCACCGGGGAGCTGTTTTTT
- | TRBD1 | TRBJ1-1 | TRBV19 | CASKGAENTEAFF | TGTGCCAGTAAGGGGGCAGAGAACACTGAAGCTTTCTTT
- | - | TRBJ1-2 | TRBV6-5 | CASSYSSGLTYGYTF | TGTGCCAGCAGTTACTCGAGCGGACTGACCTATGGCTACACCTTC
- | - | TRBJ2-2 | TRBV9 | CASSLGPRELFF | TGTGCCAGCAGCCTAGGGCCGAGGGAGCTGTTTTTT
- | TRBD1 | TRBJ1-2 | TRBV5-1 | CASSLGQGDDYGYTF | TGCGCCAGCAGCCTCGGACAGGGGGATGACTATGGCTACACCTTC
few | - | TRBJ1-1 | TRBV3-1/TRBV3-2 | CASSPTANTEAFF | TGTGCCAGCAGCCCGACAGCGAACACTGAAGCTTTCTTT
few | - | TRBJ2-5 | TRBV18 | CASSPRRAVGKRGIQETQYF | TGTGCCAGCTCACCTAGGCGAGCTGTGGGAAAACGGGGGATTCAAGAGACCCAGTACTTC
few | - | TRBJ2-4 | TRBV6-1 | CASSEERVRGDIQYF | TGTGCCAGCAGTGAAGAGAGGGTCCGGGGAGACATTCAGTACTTC
few | - | TRBJ1-2 | TRBV6-1 | CASSQAGLGYGYTF | TGTGCCAGCAGTCAAGCGGGCCTGGGCTATGGCTACACCTTC
- | - | TRBJ1-6 | TRBV2 | CASSDGGGIFSPLHF | TGTGCCAGCAGTGATGGCGGGGGGATCTTTTCACCCCTCCACTTT
- | - | TRBJ2-3 | TRBV18 | CASSPREQAVDTQYF | TGTGCCAGCTCACCGCGAGAACAGGCCGTGGATACGCAGTATTTT
- | TRBD1 | TRBJ1-4 | TRBV30 | CAWSVKGTVATKLFF | TGTGCCTGGAGTGTAAAAGGGACAGTAGCCACAAAACTGTTTTTT
- | - | TRBJ1-6 | TRBV30 | CAWTRGNSPLHF | TGTGCCTGGACGAGGGGGAATTCACCCCTCCACTTT
- | TRBD2 | TRBJ2-1 | TRBV11-1 | CASRRTSGGYNEQFF | TGTGCCAGCAGGCGGACTAGCGGGGGCTACAATGAGCAGTTCTTC
- | - | TRBJ2-2 | TRBV5-6 | CASSYWIGGSRAGELFF | TGTGCCAGCAGCTACTGGATTGGGGGGTCGAGGGCCGGGGAGCTGTTTTTT
- | - | TRBJ1-2 | TRBV10-3 | CAISESGRGRGDYGYTF | TGTGCCATCAGTGAGTCAGGCAGGGGACGAGGAGACTATGGCTACACCTTC
- | TRBD1 | TRBJ1-6 | TRBV7-8 | CASSWTGTGLSPLHF | TGTGCCAGCAGCTGGACCGGGACAGGGCTTTCACCCCTCCACTTT
once | - | TRBJ1-3 | TRBV14 | CASSPTYNRHGRYGNTIYF | TGTGCCAGCAGCCCAACGTATAACCGACATGGGAGATATGGAAACACCATATATTTT
- | - | TRBJ1-2 | TRBV5-4 | CASSLATTNYGYTF | TGTGCCAGCAGCTTGGCGACTACTAACTATGGCTACACCTTC
- | TRBD1 | TRBJ2-1 | TRBV20-1 | CSVRGPYEQFF | TGCAGTGTGAGGGGGCCCTATGAGCAGTTCTTC
- | - | TRBJ1-2 | TRBV28 | CATRREIYGYTF | TGTGCCACCAGACGGGAAATCTATGGCTACACCTTC
- | TRBD1 | TRBJ1-2 | TRBV3-1/TRBV3-2 | CASSQPGQGPINYGYTF | TGTGCCAGCAGCCAACCGGGACAGGGGCCAATAAACTATGGCTACACCTTC
- | - | TRBJ1-2 | TRBV5-6 | CASSLRGIGYTF | TGTGCCAGCAGCTTAAGAGGGATCGGCTACACCTTC